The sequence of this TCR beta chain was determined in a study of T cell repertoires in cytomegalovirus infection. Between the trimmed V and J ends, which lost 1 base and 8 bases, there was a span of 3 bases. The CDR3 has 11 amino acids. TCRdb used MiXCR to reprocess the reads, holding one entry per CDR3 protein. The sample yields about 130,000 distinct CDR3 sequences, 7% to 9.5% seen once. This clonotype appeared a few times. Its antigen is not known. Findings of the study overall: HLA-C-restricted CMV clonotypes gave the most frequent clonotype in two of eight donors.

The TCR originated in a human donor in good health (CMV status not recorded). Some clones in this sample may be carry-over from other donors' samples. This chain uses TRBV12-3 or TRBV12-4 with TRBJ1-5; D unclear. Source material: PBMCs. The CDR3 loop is CASSLGEPQHF. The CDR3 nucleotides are TGTGCCAGCAGTTTAGGGGAGCCCCAGCATTTT.